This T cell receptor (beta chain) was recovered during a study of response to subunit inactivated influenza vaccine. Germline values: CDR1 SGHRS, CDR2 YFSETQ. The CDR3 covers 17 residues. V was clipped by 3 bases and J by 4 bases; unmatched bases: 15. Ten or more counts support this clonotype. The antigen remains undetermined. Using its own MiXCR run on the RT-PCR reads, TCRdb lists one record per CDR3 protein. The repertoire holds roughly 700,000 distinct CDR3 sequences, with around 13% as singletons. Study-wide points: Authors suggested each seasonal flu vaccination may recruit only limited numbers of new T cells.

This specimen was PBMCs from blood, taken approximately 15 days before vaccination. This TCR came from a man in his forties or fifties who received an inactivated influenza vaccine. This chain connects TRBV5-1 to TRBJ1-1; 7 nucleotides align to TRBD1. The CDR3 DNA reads TGCGCCAGCAGCTCGTGGGGACAGACCAGCGTTGGCACTGAAGCTTTCTTT. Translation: CASSSWGQTSVGTEAFF.